This TCR beta chain was sequenced during a study of T cell changes during pregnancy in multiple sclerosis. V was cut by 5 bases and J by 7 bases, with 14 bases left in between. The CDR3 totals 13 residues. The germline V gene has CDR1 LNHDA and CDR2 SQIVND (reference sequence). The data were produced by immunoSEQ multiplex PCR, yet TCRdb's version contains in-frame clones alone and is incomplete. The table records 80,000 to 130,000 clones, about 92% of them present only once. The sequence was collected from a female donor with multiple sclerosis, enrolled in a pregnancy study. This specimen consisted of peripheral blood, obtained in the second trimester of pregnancy. The V gene is TRBV19, the J gene TRBJ2-5, with D tentatively TRBD1 (6 bases). CDR3 nucleotide sequence: TGTGCCAGTAGTGAACAGGGAAGCGGGACCCAGTACTTC. This gives the protein CASSEQGSGTQYF.